This T cell receptor beta chain stems from a study of cytomegalovirus exposure and HLA in healthy donors. Study-level background: Researchers previously reported finding just under 120 million unique TCR beta sequences from some 180 million T cells. Study observations and caveats: Later on, an analysis tied 18,000 or so TCR beta sequences to HLA alleles at 0.05 false discovery rate. While the bulk of TCR sequences proved rare, some public TCRs turned up in many donors.

This clone was observed a few times. As yet, its antigen is unknown. Both 60 Vbeta primers and 13 Jbeta primers went into the PCR. TCRdb's table, derived via immunoSEQ multiplex PCR, lists solely in-frame clones and lacks some. Among 90,000 to 120,000 clones listed, around three quarters were seen once. The donors gave bone marrow, and they were healthy. The V gene lost 1 base and the J gene lost 4 bases, with 10 bases spanning the gap. The CDR3 totals 14 residues. Germline loops: CDR1 MGHRA, CDR2 YSYEKL. The rearrangement joins TRBV4-1 to TRBJ1-2; TRBD1 might be the D (6 bases). The sequencing input was PBMCs. The clonotype comes from a woman aged 40 to 55 in good health and CMV-seronegative. The CDR3 region has the DNA TGCGCCAGCAGCCAAGGTCAGGGGAGCTATGGCTACACCTTC. This encodes CASSQGQGSYGYTF.